This T cell receptor beta chain was observed in a study of T cell changes during pregnancy in multiple sclerosis. As regards this clone: Other DNA sequences from this sample encode an identical CDR3 as well.

Germline V gives CDR1 SEHNR, CDR2 FQNEAQ (reference sequence). V lost 4 bases and J lost 3, with 7 bases in between. The CDR3 spans 12 residues. Clones were sequenced by immunoSEQ multiplex PCR, and TCRdb holds only the in-frame ones, with some missing. Among around 85,000 clones, roughly nine tenths were seen once, and the ten largest hold about 3.8%. The sequencing here drew on PBMCs, taken in the first trimester of pregnancy. This rearrangement joins TRBV7-9 to TRBJ2-7; D gene uncertain. This TCR was recovered from a female donor in good health, serving as a control in a pregnancy study. Some clones in this sample may be carry-over from other donors' samples. In nucleotides, the CDR3 is TGTGCCAGCAGCTCTTCGAGCTACGAGCAGTACTTC. Translated: CASSSSSYEQYF.